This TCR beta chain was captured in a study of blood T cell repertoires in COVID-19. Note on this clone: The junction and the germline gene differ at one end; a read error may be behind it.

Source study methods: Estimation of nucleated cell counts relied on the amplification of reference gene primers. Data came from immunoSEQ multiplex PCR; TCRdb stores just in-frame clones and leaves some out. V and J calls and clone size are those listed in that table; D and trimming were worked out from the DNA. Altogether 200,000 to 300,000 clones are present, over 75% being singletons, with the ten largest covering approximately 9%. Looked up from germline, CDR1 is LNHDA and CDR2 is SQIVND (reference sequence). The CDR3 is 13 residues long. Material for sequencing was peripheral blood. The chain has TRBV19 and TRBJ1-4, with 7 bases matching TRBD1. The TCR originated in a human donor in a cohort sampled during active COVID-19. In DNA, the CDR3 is TGTGCCACCCGGGACAGAACTATTGAAAAACTGTTTTTT. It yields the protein CATRDRTIEKLFF.